These 12 T cell receptor beta chains came from one sample sequenced in a study of OX40 agonist ivuxolimab in advanced cancers. Libraries were constructed by the immunoSEQ multiplex PCR assay. TCRdb carries this immuneACCESS record with in-frame sequences only. Its versions omit some clonotypes, under half of them owing to an unresolved V gene in the studies checked, with the rest unexplained. The sample data list around 41,000 clones, and approximately 90% of these were observed just once. The biggest ten clones account for roughly 13% of the sample. The sequenced sample was CD4+ or CD8+ T cells sorted from blood, obtained in a trial of the OX40 agonist ivuxolimab. The receptors come from an adult with an advanced solid tumor such as melanoma, head and neck, liver or kidney cancer.

This chain links TRBV6-1 with TRBJ2-2, with D hard to call. In germline, CDR1 is MNHNS, CDR2 SASEGT. CDR3 length equals 14 residues. Trimming took off 6 bases at V and 0 bases at J, with 8 bases between the two ends. The CDR3 sequence: CASRRRTNTGELFF. CDR3 sequence (DNA): TGTGCCAGCAGAAGACGTACGAACACCGGGGAGCTGTTTTTT.

The CDR3 is CASETGSSYEQYF. As DNA, the CDR3 is TGTGCCAGCGAGACAGGGAGCTCCTACGAGCAGTACTTC. The gene calls are TRBV28 and TRBJ2-7; 7 bases map to TRBD1. V gave up 8 bases and J gave up 0 bases; unmatched junction bases: 4. This CDR3 region has 13 residues. CDR1 and CDR2 (germline): MDHEN, SYDVKM.

The count of this clone is one. CDR3 nucleotide sequence: TGTGCCAGCAGAATGAGCGGGAGGGTCTACAATGAGCAGTTCTTC. It yields the protein CASRMSGRVYNEQFF. The rearrangement links TRBV7-8 to TRBJ2-1, with 10 positions matching TRBD2. The germline V gene encodes CDR1 SGHVS and CDR2 FQNEAQ. V shed 6 bases and J 3 bases; nucleotides not matched to a gene: 5. The CDR3 totals 15 residues.

The V gene is TRBV28, the J gene TRBJ2-5, with D possibly TRBD1 on 6 matching bases. The CDR3 has 14 residues. With 2 bases removed from V and 5 bases from J, the gap between germline ends came to 12 bases. CDR1 MDHEN and CDR2 SYDVKM come from the germline V gene. This CDR3 is CASSLPRGLETQYF. Here the CDR3 DNA reads TGTGCCAGCAGTTTACCCAGGGGTTTGGAGACCCAGTACTTC.

J is TRBJ2-3 and V is TRBV7-3, with 9 nucleotides matching TRBD2. The CDR3 sequence is 17 residues long. Trimming took 4 bases from V and 7 from J; bases not matched to a gene: 15. Germline CDR1 is SGHTA and CDR2 is FQGTGA. The CDR3 DNA follows: TGTGCCAGCAGCTCTAAAGCCGGGACTAGCTCCCCGAATACGCAGTATTTT. Translating it yields CASSSKAGTSSPNTQYF.

The count of this clone is one. The V gene is TRBV2, the J gene TRBJ2-2, with 8 bases lining up with TRBD2. The germline V gene encodes CDR1 SNHLY and CDR2 FYNNEI. V was clipped by 8 bases and J by 4 bases; unmatched bases: 6. The CDR3 totals 14 residues. The chain's CDR3 is CASSGTRGTGELFF. The DNA for the CDR3 is TGTGCCAGCTCCGGGACTAGGGGCACCGGGGAGCTGTTTTTT.

This chain connects TRBV4-2 to TRBJ2-2, with TRBD1 matching over 7 bases. The trim removed 11 bases at V and 3 bases at J, leaving 12 bases unmatched. The CDR3 covers 15 residues. The V gene's germline CDR1 is LGHNA and CDR2 YNFKEQ. The CDR3 nucleotides read TGTGCCTCTAACCCGGGGACAGTGGACACCGGGGAGCTGTTTTTT. Its translation is CASNPGTVDTGELFF.

The chain uses TRBV2 and TRBJ2-5; TRBD1 is a possible D gene (8 bases). Trimming shortened V by 6 bases and J by 3 bases, and 14 bases separated the two germline ends. Looked up from germline, CDR1 is SNHLY and CDR2 is FYNNEI. This CDR3 has 14 amino acids. CDR3 sequence reads: CASRGGTGKETQYF. Written as DNA, the CDR3 is TGTGCCAGCAGGGGGGGGACAGGTAAAGAGACCCAGTACTTC.

The chain joins TRBV6-1 to TRBJ2-3; 7 bases align to TRBD2. The germline CDR1 and CDR2 sequences are MNHNS and SASEGT. The length of the CDR3 is 14 residues. The ends lost 6 bases at V and 0 bases at J; junction bases unmatched: 3. CDR3 in DNA: TGTGCCAGCAGACGAGCGGGAAGCACAGATACGCAGTATTTT. Translating it yields CASRRAGSTDTQYF.

The chain couples TRBV2 to TRBJ2-1; D gene unclear. CDR1 is SNHLY and CDR2 is FYNNEI in the germline V gene. V was cut by 6 bases and J by 8 bases, with 11 bases left in between. The CDR3 consists of 12 residues. DNA for the CDR3: TGTGCCAGCAGGGGTCATGTAGATGAGCAGTTCTTC. Translated, it gives CASRGHVDEQFF. The full variable domain, its missing parts supplied by reference TRBV2 and TRBJ2-1, is EPEVTQTPSHQVTQMGQEVILRCVPISNHLYFYWYRQILGQKVEFLVSFYNNEISEKSEIFDDQFSVERPDGSNFTLKIRSTKLEDSAMYFCASRGHVDEQFFGPGTRLTVL.

The rearrangement links TRBV7-6 to TRBJ1-5; 9 bases fit TRBD1. The CDR3 is made up of 16 amino acids. After removal of 4 bases from V and 3 bases from J, the junction contained 7 bases not matched to a gene. The germline gives CDR1 SGHVS, CDR2 FNYEAQ. CDR3 nucleotides: TGTGCCAGCAGCTCCAAGACAGGGGGAACCAATCAGCCCCAGCATTTT. Amino acid sequence: CASSSKTGGTNQPQHF. Variable domain in full (rest from reference TRBV7-6 and TRBJ1-5): GAGVSQSPRYKVTKRGQDVALRCDPISGHVSLYWYRQALGQGPEFLTYFNYEAQQDKSGLPNDRFSAERPEGSISTLTIQRTEQRDSAMYRCASSSKTGGTNQPQHFGDGTRLSIL.

CDR3 in DNA: TGTGCCAGCTCACCAGGGTTGGGGGGCAATCAGCCCCAGCATTTT. Translated, it gives CASSPGLGGNQPQHF. The chain recombines TRBV18 with TRBJ1-5, with D possibly TRBD1 on 5 matching bases. Germline assignment: CDR1 KGHSH and CDR2 LQKENI. Trimming removed 2 bases at V and 2 bases at J, with 10 bases between. The CDR3 runs to 15 residues. The full variable domain, with the rest looked up from reference TRBV18 and TRBJ1-5, is NAGVMQNPRHLVRRRGQEARLRCSPMKGHSHVYWYRQLPEEGLKFMVYLQKENIIDESGMPKERFSAEFPKEGPSILRIQQVVRGDSAAYFCASSPGLGGNQPQHFGDGTRLSIL.